The source of this T cell receptor beta chain is a study of CD8 T cells in Susac syndrome. The ends were cut back, 4 bases at V and 0 bases at J, with 9 bases in the middle. The CDR3 length is 14 residues. Germline V gene sequence: CDR1 GTSNPN, CDR2 SVGIG (reference sequence). The multiple sclerosis controls consisted of treatment-naive patients with relapsing-remitting disease, either stable or active. With random hexamers, roughly 0.5 to 1 ug RNA was reverse transcribed. One entry per CDR3 protein, called by TCRdb with MiXCR from the immunoSEQ multiplex PCR reads. This sample has around 130,000 distinct CDR3 sequences, with under 95% found just once.

This TCR was sampled from a human donor with multiple sclerosis. The specimen was CD8+ T cells from PBMCs. The chain carries TRBV30 and TRBJ2-2; unclear D gene. The CDR3 sequence is CAWNDGPNTGELFF. The CDR3 bases are TGTGCCTGGAACGACGGCCCGAACACCGGGGAGCTGTTTTTT.